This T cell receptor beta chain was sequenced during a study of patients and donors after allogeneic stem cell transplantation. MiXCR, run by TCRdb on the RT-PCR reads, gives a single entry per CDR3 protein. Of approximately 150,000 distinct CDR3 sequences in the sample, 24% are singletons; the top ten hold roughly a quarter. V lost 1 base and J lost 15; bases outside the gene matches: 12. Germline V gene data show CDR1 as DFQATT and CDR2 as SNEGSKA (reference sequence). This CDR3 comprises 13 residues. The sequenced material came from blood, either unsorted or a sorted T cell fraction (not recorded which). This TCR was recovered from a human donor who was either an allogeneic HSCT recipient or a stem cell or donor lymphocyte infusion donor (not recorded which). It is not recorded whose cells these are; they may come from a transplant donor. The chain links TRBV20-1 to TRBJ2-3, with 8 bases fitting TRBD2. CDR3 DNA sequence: TGCAGTGCTAGAGGGGGAGCGGGGGCCCACTACTATTTT. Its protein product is CSARGGAGAHYYF.